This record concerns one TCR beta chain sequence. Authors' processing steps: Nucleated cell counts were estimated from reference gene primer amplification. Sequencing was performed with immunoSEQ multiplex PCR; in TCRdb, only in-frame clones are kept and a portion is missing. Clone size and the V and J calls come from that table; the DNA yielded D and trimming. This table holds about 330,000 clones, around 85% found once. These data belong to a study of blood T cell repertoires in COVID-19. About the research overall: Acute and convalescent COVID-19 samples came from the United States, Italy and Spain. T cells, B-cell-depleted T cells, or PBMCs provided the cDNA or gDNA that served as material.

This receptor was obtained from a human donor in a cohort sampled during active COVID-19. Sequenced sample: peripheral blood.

The CDR3 loop is CASSLGSGTGQNEQYF. The CDR3 region has the DNA TGTGCCAGCAGCTTAGGCTCCGGGACAGGGCAAAACGAGCAGTACTTC. This chain links TRBV7-6 with TRBJ2-7; 9 nucleotides align to TRBD1. With V trimmed by 1 base and J by 5 bases, 9 bases remained unmatched. This CDR3 comprises 16 residues. Germline CDR1 and CDR2: SGHVS and FNYEAQ.